One T cell receptor (beta chain) is described in this entry. The antigen remains unidentified. The method was immunoSEQ multiplex PCR; TCRdb's version includes in-frame clones alone and lacks a portion of them. The table lists about 52,000 clones, around 94% of them singletons, with roughly 3.1% in the top ten. This sample is drawn from a study of T cells after posttransplantation cyclophosphamide. Trimming removed 6 bases at V and 7 bases at J, with 13 bases between. The V gene's germline CDR1 is MDHEN and CDR2 SYDVKM. CDR3 length equals 13 residues. Study-wide points: TRB overlap between skin or GI tissue T cells and blood was limited. Later blood repertoires were often dominated by clones from the donor CD8+ memory compartment. Recipient CMV seropositivity and CMV reactivation strongly tracked TRB clonality.

The genes are TRBV28 and TRBJ1-5, with a weak D call TRBD1 (6 bases). Source material: PBMCs. The TCR originated in a woman aged 25 to 45 in good health and a related stem cell transplant donor. CDR3 DNA: TGTGCCAGCAGGGTACAGGGCAGACAGCCCCAGCATTTT. Amino acid sequence: CASRVQGRQPQHF. Based on the CDR3 plus reference TRBV28 and TRBJ1-5, the full variable domain is DVKVTQSSRYLVKRTGEKVFLECVQDMDHENMFWYRQDPGLGLRLIYFSYDVKMKEKGDIPEGYSVSREKKERFSLILESASTNQTSMYLCASRVQGRQPQHFGDGTRLSIL.